This T cell receptor (beta chain) was profiled in a study of T-cell reconstitution after alpha-beta-depleted transplantation in children. Unique molecular identifiers were incorporated during preparation of the TCRbeta library. In TCRdb, the PCR reads were re-called with MiXCR into one record per CDR3 protein. The data contain approximately 640,000 distinct CDR3 sequences, over 15% of them singletons. The CDR3 is 13 residues long. Germline V gene data show CDR1 as DFQATT and CDR2 as SNEGSKA (reference sequence). This clonotype has more than one count but fewer than ten. The receptor was isolated from a human donor who donated a stem cell graft to a child with acute myeloid leukemia. Here the sequenced sample was PBMCs from the stem cell graft donor, taken from the stem cell graft. The V gene is TRBV20-1, the J gene TRBJ2-2; D perhaps matches TRBD1 (5 bases). The CDR3 DNA reads TGCAGCAGAGACAGTCCAAACACCGGGGAGCTGTTTTTT. Its protein product is CSRDSPNTGELFF.